A single T cell receptor (beta chain) is shown here with its context. This sample was taken from a study of shared clonotypes between healthy human individuals. The CDR3 covers 15 residues. The ends lost 2 bases at V and 10 bases at J; junction bases unmatched: 10. Germline CDR1 and CDR2: SGHAT and FQNNGV. Repertoires were generated with immunoSEQ multiplex PCR, while TCRdb's copy carries only in-frame clones and drops some. The sample lists some 1.1 million clones, about 80% seen once, with 0.89% in the top ten. Sequenced input: memory CD4+ T cells from PBMCs. Subset in this sample: CD45RA-negative fraction. The rearrangement uses TRBV11-2 and TRBJ1-4, with 7 nucleotides matching TRBD1. This receptor was taken from a man in his late teens or twenties in good health. Some clones in this sample may be carry-over from other donors' samples. The CDR3, as DNA: TGTGCCAGCAGCTTATCGGTGGGCCAGGGGGGAAAACTGTTTTTT. Translating gives CASSLSVGQGGKLFF.